The 7 T cell receptor beta chains in this list originate from one sample, sequenced in a study of cytomegalovirus exposure and HLA in healthy donors. 60 Vbeta and 13 Jbeta primers were used in PCR. The assay was immunoSEQ multiplex PCR, and TCRdb's table has in-frame clones only and misses some. The sample has approximately 180,000 clones; approximately 78% are singletons. The sequenced sample consisted of PBMCs. The receptors originated from a woman aged 18-35 years in good health and CMV-seronegative.

The chain links TRBV7-9 to TRBJ2-5; a weak D match, TRBD1 (5 bases). The J call could be wrong; TRBJ2-7 is a better fit for the DNA end. The CDR3 covers 12 residues. CDR1 and CDR2 from the germline V gene are SEHNR and FQNEAQ (reference sequence). The CDR3 here is CASSPDIYEQYF. The CDR3 nucleotides read TGTGCCAGCAGCCCGGACATCTACGAGCAGTACTTC.

The chain couples TRBV28 to TRBJ2-5, with TRBD1 matching over 7 bases. This CDR3 contains 15 residues. Germline trimming cut 4 bases from V and 0 bases from J; bases unmatched to any gene: 5. Germline values: CDR1 MDHEN, CDR2 SYDVKM. DNA for the CDR3: TGTGCCAGCAGTTGGGGACAGACGTACCAAGAGACCCAGTACTTC. It translates to CASSWGQTYQETQYF. The full variable domain, rest sourced from reference TRBV28 and TRBJ2-5, is DVKVTQSSRYLVKRTGEKVFLECVQDMDHENMFWYRQDPGLGLRLIYFSYDVKMKEKGDIPEGYSVSREKKERFSLILESASTNQTSMYLCASSWGQTYQETQYFGPGTRLLVL.

The chain uses TRBV5-1 and TRBJ2-1; TRBD1 aligns across 9 bases. The CDR3 is 15 residues long. J gave up 8 bases and V 5 bases, and 11 bases lay outside the gene matches. Germline CDR1 is SGHRS and CDR2 is YFSETQ. The CDR3 is CASSSTGGRPHEQFF. The CDR3 nucleotides read TGCGCCAGCAGTTCGACAGGGGGGCGGCCCCATGAGCAGTTCTTC.

The J gene is TRBJ1-2, the V gene TRBV7-2, with a weak D call TRBD1 (5 bases). CDR3 length equals 15 residues. Germline CDR1 SGHTA, CDR2 FQGNSA. Trimming pared 5 bases from V and 4 bases from J, leaving 17 bases between. CDR3 DNA sequence: TGTGCCAGCAGCCCACCCGGGGGGAGGGCCTATGGCTACACCTTC. Residues: CASSPPGGRAYGYTF.

The rearrangement joins TRBV7-9 to TRBJ1-2, with D possibly matching TRBD1 (5 bases). Trimming took 5 bases from V and 8 from J, leaving 21 bases between them. Germline V gives CDR1 SEHNR, CDR2 FQNEAQ (reference sequence). The CDR3 extends over 15 amino acids. CDR3 nucleotides: TGTGCCAGCAGCCCTCCGACAGTATTCGATCGCGGCTACACCTTC. It codes for CASSPPTVFDRGYTF.

J is TRBJ2-7 and V is TRBV5-4, with 12 nucleotides matching TRBD1. There are 15 residues in the CDR3. The ends lost 4 bases at V and 9 bases at J; junction bases unmatched: 11. Germline CDR1 is SGHNT and CDR2 is YYREEE (reference sequence). The CDR3 loop reads CASSGPGQGASVQYF. The CDR3 DNA is TGTGCCAGCAGCGGACCGGGACAGGGGGCTTCGGTGCAGTACTTC.

V and J are TRBV10-3 and TRBJ2-1; 13 nucleotides agree with TRBD2. Germline lookup yields CDR1 ENHRY and CDR2 SYGVKD. The junction had 7 bases not matched to a gene; V was cut back by 6 bases and J by 5 bases. This CDR3 contains 16 residues. This CDR3 reads CAIRLGGTSGNNEQFF. In nucleotides, the CDR3 is TGTGCCATCAGGCTCGGGGGGACTAGCGGGAACAATGAGCAGTTCTTC.